The rows below give T cell receptor beta chains drawn from one sample of a study of blood T cell repertoires in COVID-19. TCRdb's copy holds only in-frame clones and misses some; the assay was immunoSEQ multiplex PCR. The table has around 480,000 clones, 70% to 90% seen once. The source material was peripheral blood. The receptors originated from a woman between 50 and 59 years old with COVID-19, enrolled during active disease. CDR3s include the opening cysteine and the closing phenylalanine or tryptophan. Each record gives: J gene, V gene, D gene, clone size, CDR3 DNA, CDR3 protein. D genes are given only for firm matches. The size entry is marked missing in some rows and otherwise reads once, few, many or a size class.

J: TRBJ1-4; V: TRBV5-1; D: -; size: -; DNA: TGCGCCAGCAGCTTGGCCCCGACAGGCAGCAATGAAAAACTGTTTTTT; CDR3: CASSLAPTGSNEKLFF
J: TRBJ1-5; V: TRBV19; D: -; size: few; DNA: TGTGCCAGTAGCCCCCGTGGGGGGATTCAGCCCCAGCATTTT; CDR3: CASSPRGGIQPQHF
J: TRBJ1-1; V: TRBV5-4; D: -; size: -; DNA: TGTGCCAGCAGCTTGGACAGGGCGAACACTGAAGCTTTCTTT; CDR3: CASSLDRANTEAFF
J: TRBJ2-7; V: TRBV5-4; D: TRBD2; size: -; DNA: TGTGCCAGCAGCTTGGGACTAGCGGGGGGATCCTACGAGCAGTACTTC; CDR3: CASSLGLAGGSYEQYF
J: TRBJ2-5; V: TRBV11-2; D: TRBD2; size: -; DNA: TGTGCCAGCAGCAAACTGGGGGGGAGGGAGACCCAGTACTTC; CDR3: CASSKLGGRETQYF
J: TRBJ2-7; V: TRBV6-2/TRBV6-3; D: -; size: -; DNA: TGTGCCAGCAGCTCCCCCTGGGAGCACAACTACGAGCAGTACTTC; CDR3: CASSSPWEHNYEQYF
J: TRBJ1-5; V: TRBV10-3; D: -; size: once; DNA: TGTGCCATCAGCGAAACAGGAAGGCCCCAGCATTTT; CDR3: CAISETGRPQHF
J: TRBJ1-1; V: TRBV7-8; D: -; size: -; DNA: TGTGCCAGCAGCCCATATCCCTCCCGCGGAGGTATAAGGTCGGGGAAAAGTTCCACTGAAGCTTTCTTT; CDR3: CASSPYPSRGGIRSGKSSTEAFF
J: TRBJ1-2; V: TRBV10-3; D: -; size: -; DNA: TGTGCCATCCGAGAAGGAGACTATGGCTACACCTTC; CDR3: CAIREGDYGYTF
J: TRBJ2-1; V: TRBV7-6; D: TRBD2; size: -; DNA: TGTGCCAGCAGCCCGAGCGGGGGTTACAATGAGCAGTTCTTC; CDR3: CASSPSGGYNEQFF
J: TRBJ2-5; V: TRBV30; D: -; size: -; DNA: TGTGCCTGGACCCCCACGGGGGTGGCAGAGACCCAGTACTTC; CDR3: CAWTPTGVAETQYF
J: TRBJ1-1; V: TRBV6-5; D: -; size: once; DNA: TGTGCCAGCAGTTACGGGGAGCCGACTGAAGCTTTCTTT; CDR3: CASSYGEPTEAFF
J: TRBJ1-5; V: TRBV15; D: -; size: -; DNA: TGTGCCACCAGCAGAGACGTGACAGAGAATCAGCCCCAGCATTTT; CDR3: CATSRDVTENQPQHF
J: TRBJ1-1; V: TRBV28; D: -; size: few; DNA: TGTGCCAGCACCCTGGGCCACACTGAAGCTTTCTTT; CDR3: CASTLGHTEAFF
J: TRBJ1-5; V: TRBV6-5; D: -; size: -; DNA: TGTGCCAGCGCTGGACAGTTTGGCAATCAGCCCCAGCATTTT; CDR3: CASAGQFGNQPQHF
J: TRBJ2-3; V: TRBV11-3; D: -; size: -; DNA: TGTGCCAGCAGCTTACTAGCGAGTTCAGATACGCAGTATTTT; CDR3: CASSLLASSDTQYF
J: TRBJ2-3; V: TRBV3-1/TRBV3-2; D: TRBD2; size: -; DNA: TGTGCCAGCAGCCAGGACCTAGCGGGGGGATCGGATACGCAGTATTTT; CDR3: CASSQDLAGGSDTQYF
J: TRBJ2-3; V: TRBV30; D: TRBD2; size: -; DNA: TGTGCCTGGAGTGGGGTAGCGGGAAGCACAGATACGCAGTATTTT; CDR3: CAWSGVAGSTDTQYF
J: TRBJ1-1; V: TRBV14; D: TRBD1; size: few; DNA: TGTGCCAGCAGCCTTAGTGACAGGGGCACTGAAGCTTTCTTT; CDR3: CASSLSDRGTEAFF
J: TRBJ2-7; V: TRBV24-1; D: -; size: once; DNA: TGTGCCACCACCCTCAGGGGTAGTTGGGACGAGCAGTACTTC; CDR3: CATTLRGSWDEQYF
J: TRBJ1-1; V: TRBV27; D: -; size: -; DNA: TGTGCCAGCAGGACAGGCGGTAGCACTGAAGCTTTCTTT; CDR3: CASRTGGSTEAFF
J: TRBJ2-1; V: TRBV4-2; D: TRBD2; size: -; DNA: TGTGCCAGCAGCCAAGAAGGTACTAGCGCTAATGAGCAGTTCTTC; CDR3: CASSQEGTSANEQFF
J: TRBJ1-1; V: TRBV29-1; D: -; size: -; DNA: TGCAGCGTTGCCCCAGGGTTCGGGCGGAACACTGAAGCTTTCTTT; CDR3: CSVAPGFGRNTEAFF
J: TRBJ1-2; V: TRBV6-4; D: TRBD1; size: -; DNA: TGTGCCAGCAGTGAGGAATACTCAGGGGGCTATGGCTACACCTTC; CDR3: CASSEEYSGGYGYTF
J: TRBJ2-1; V: TRBV11-1; D: TRBD1; size: -; DNA: TGTGCCAGCAGATCTACAGGGGGCCACAATGAGCAGTTCTTC; CDR3: CASRSTGGHNEQFF
J: TRBJ1-2; V: TRBV12-5; D: -; size: once; DNA: TGTGCTAGTGGTTTGGTACGTAACAGGGAATCTTGCCACTTC; CDR3: CASGLVRNRESCHF
J: TRBJ1-5; V: TRBV6-1; D: -; size: -; DNA: TGTGCCAGCAGTGAAGCCCTTGACAGGCCCCTAAAGCCCCAGCATTTT; CDR3: CASSEALDRPLKPQHF
J: TRBJ1-1; V: TRBV18; D: -; size: -; DNA: TGTGCCAGCTCAGCAAGCAGGAACTTGAACACTGAAGCTTTCTTT; CDR3: CASSASRNLNTEAFF
J: TRBJ1-5; V: TRBV27; D: -; size: -; DNA: TGTGCCAGCAGTTGGGCCCCTAATCAGCCCCAGCATTTT; CDR3: CASSWAPNQPQHF
J: TRBJ2-3; V: TRBV19; D: TRBD2; size: -; DNA: TGTGCCAGTAGTATTGTGGCTAGCGGAGACACAGATACGCAGTATTTT; CDR3: CASSIVASGDTDTQYF
J: TRBJ1-2; V: TRBV3-1/TRBV3-2; D: TRBD1; size: -; DNA: TGTGCCAGCAGCCAGTTAGGGGGCGCAAACTATGGCTACACCTTC; CDR3: CASSQLGGANYGYTF
J: TRBJ1-1; V: TRBV12-3/TRBV12-4; D: -; size: once; DNA: TGTGCCAGCAGTAGGGGCACTGAAGCTTTCTTT; CDR3: CASSRGTEAFF
J: TRBJ2-1; V: TRBV25-1; D: TRBD2; size: -; DNA: TGTGCCAGCGGACTACTAGCGGGGGGGCCAGGGGAGCAGTTCTTC; CDR3: CASGLLAGGPGEQFF
J: TRBJ2-3; V: TRBV7-2; D: TRBD2; size: once; DNA: TGTGCCAGCAGCTTAGTGGGCGGGGGGCCCGTGGGCACAGATACGCAGTATTTT; CDR3: CASSLVGGGPVGTDTQYF
J: TRBJ2-2; V: TRBV27; D: -; size: -; DNA: TGTGCCAGCAGTTTAGGGACGGCGCCGGGGGCCGGGGAGCTGTTTTTT; CDR3: CASSLGTAPGAGELFF
J: TRBJ2-5; V: TRBV4-1; D: -; size: -; DNA: TGCGCCAGCAGCCACCTCAGGAACCCTCAAGAGACCCAGTACTTC; CDR3: CASSHLRNPQETQYF
J: TRBJ2-1; V: TRBV9; D: -; size: -; DNA: TGTGCCAGCAGCGTAGGGCCAGGGGGGATCAATGAGCAGTTCTTC; CDR3: CASSVGPGGINEQFF
J: TRBJ1-6; V: TRBV7-8; D: -; size: -; DNA: TGTGCCAGCAGCCCAGAGGGAGCGAGCTCCTATAATTCACCCCTCCACTTT; CDR3: CASSPEGASSYNSPLHF
J: TRBJ2-7; V: TRBV18; D: -; size: -; DNA: TGTGCCAGCTCACCACGTTCGGTCGAAGGGGACGAGCAGTACTTC; CDR3: CASSPRSVEGDEQYF
J: TRBJ2-1; V: TRBV5-4; D: TRBD2; size: -; DNA: TGTGCCAGCAGCTTAGCGGGGGCGCGGAGCTCCTACAATGAGCAGTTCTTC; CDR3: CASSLAGARSSYNEQFF
J: TRBJ1-5; V: TRBV6-5; D: -; size: -; DNA: TGTGCCAGCAATCCAAACAGGGGCAATCAGCCCCAGCATTTT; CDR3: CASNPNRGNQPQHF
J: TRBJ2-7; V: TRBV29-1; D: -; size: few; DNA: TGCAGCGTCGCCGGGGGAGGGGGCTCCTACGAGCAGTACTTC; CDR3: CSVAGGGGSYEQYF
J: TRBJ1-2; V: TRBV6-5; D: -; size: -; DNA: TGTGTCTGCAGGTCGGTGAACTATGGCTACACCTTC; CDR3: CVCRSVNYGYTF
J: TRBJ1-5; V: TRBV2; D: -; size: -; DNA: TGTGCCAGCAGGCGACAGGCGGGTAGCAATCAGCCCCAGCATTTT; CDR3: CASRRQAGSNQPQHF